The rows below give T cell receptor beta chains drawn from one sample of a study of identifying expanded T cells in peripheral blood. The assay was immunoSEQ multiplex PCR, and TCRdb's table has in-frame clones only and misses some. Among 80,000 to 90,000 clones, around 88% were seen once, and the ten largest hold 5.6%. Input material: blood. The receptors derive from a person aged 18-70 years in good health. CDR3s include the opening cysteine and the closing phenylalanine or tryptophan. The order of the fields is V gene, J gene, D gene, clone size, CDR3 DNA, CDR3 protein. A D gene is named only where the DNA matches it firmly. Size is stated for part of the rows, as once, few or many counts, or as a class when the clone is expanded.

V: TRBV2
J: TRBJ2-2
D: TRBD1
size: -
DNA: TGTGCCAGCAGGGGACAGGGGACCGGGGAGCTGTTTTTT
CDR3: CASRGQGTGELFF

V: TRBV7-8
J: TRBJ2-7
D: -
size: -
DNA: TGTGCCAGCAGCTTAAGTTCCCGCCCTCTATGGAACGAGCAGTACTTC
CDR3: CASSLSSRPLWNEQYF

V: TRBV18
J: TRBJ1-4
D: TRBD1
size: -
DNA: TGTGCCAGCTCACCACCGGACAGGGGGGGCACAACTAATGAAAAACTGTTTTTT
CDR3: CASSPPDRGGTTNEKLFF

V: TRBV19
J: TRBJ1-1
D: -
size: few
DNA: TGTGCCAGTAGTGGTCAGGGGAATACTGAAGCTTTCTTT
CDR3: CASSGQGNTEAFF

V: TRBV15
J: TRBJ1-5
D: -
size: -
DNA: TGTGCCACCAGCAGAGAAGGAATGCCAGGGGCCCGGATTCCGACCCAGCATTTT
CDR3: CATSREGMPGARIPTQHF

V: TRBV30
J: TRBJ1-2
D: -
size: -
DNA: TGTGCCTGGAGGCTTTCCGGCGGGTCATATGGCTACACCTTC
CDR3: CAWRLSGGSYGYTF

V: TRBV18
J: TRBJ1-3
D: -
size: -
DNA: TGTGCCAGCTCACCACGCCAGGGCGACTCGATCTCTGGAAACACCATATATTTT
CDR3: CASSPRQGDSISGNTIYF

V: TRBV9
J: TRBJ2-1
D: TRBD1
size: -
DNA: TGTGCCAGCAGCGCGACCGGGACAGGGGTAAGTGAGCAGTTCTTC
CDR3: CASSATGTGVSEQFF

V: TRBV4-1
J: TRBJ2-5
D: -
size: -
DNA: TGCGCCAGCAGCCCAGGGTCGGGGTTCGGAGAAGAGACCCAGTACTTC
CDR3: CASSPGSGFGEETQYF

V: TRBV7-2
J: TRBJ2-5
D: -
size: -
DNA: TGTGCCAGCAGCCCCAGTGGACTGCCAACGAGGGAGACCCAGTACTTC
CDR3: CASSPSGLPTRETQYF

V: TRBV6-6
J: TRBJ2-5
D: -
size: -
DNA: TGTGCCAGCAGCCCCACCCCGGGGCTTGGAGAGACCCAGTACTTC
CDR3: CASSPTPGLGETQYF

V: TRBV2
J: TRBJ1-2
D: -
size: -
DNA: TGTGCCAGCAGGGGGGAGGCAGGCAACTATGGCTACACCTTC
CDR3: CASRGEAGNYGYTF

V: TRBV11-3
J: TRBJ1-1
D: -
size: few
DNA: TGTGCCAGCAGCTACGACATAGCGAACACTGAAGCTTTCTTT
CDR3: CASSYDIANTEAFF

V: TRBV5-1
J: TRBJ1-1
D: TRBD1
size: -
DNA: TGCGCCAGCAGGATCGGACAGGGCGCTGAAGCTTTCTTT
CDR3: CASRIGQGAEAFF

V: TRBV21-1
J: TRBJ1-1
D: -
size: -
DNA: TGTGCCAGCAGCAAAGTGCTCGGTCAACAGGGAGTAAAAACTGAAGCTTTCTTT
CDR3: CASSKVLGQQGVKTEAFF

V: TRBV15
J: TRBJ1-3
D: TRBD1
size: -
DNA: TGTGCCACCAGCAGAGACGTAGGGGGGACAGACGGTCTCTCTGGAAACACCATATATTTT
CDR3: CATSRDVGGTDGLSGNTIYF

V: TRBV6-5
J: TRBJ1-3
D: -
size: few
DNA: TGTGCCAGCAGTTACCGGATCCCGGGACAAGGAAACACCATATATTTT
CDR3: CASSYRIPGQGNTIYF

V: TRBV21-1
J: TRBJ1-1
D: -
size: -
DNA: TGTGCCAGCAGCAATGAGGGCATGAACACTGAAGCTTTCTTT
CDR3: CASSNEGMNTEAFF

V: TRBV15
J: TRBJ1-5
D: TRBD1
size: -
DNA: TGTGCCACCAGCAGCTTCCAGGGGGGAGGGAATCAGCCCCAGCATTTT
CDR3: CATSSFQGGGNQPQHF

V: TRBV30
J: TRBJ1-2
D: TRBD1
size: medium-sized
DNA: TGTGCCTGGAACCGTGGGACAGGGGATGGCTACACCTTC
CDR3: CAWNRGTGDGYTF

V: TRBV7-6
J: TRBJ2-3
D: -
size: -
DNA: TGTGCCAGCAGCTTAGGCGGACCGCCGACAGTCGGAGATACGCAGTATTTT
CDR3: CASSLGGPPTVGDTQYF

V: TRBV29-1
J: TRBJ1-2
D: -
size: -
DNA: TGCAGCGTTCATCGGGAGTCTGGCTATGGCTACACCTTC
CDR3: CSVHRESGYGYTF

V: TRBV5-6
J: TRBJ1-2
D: -
size: -
DNA: TGTGCCAGCAGCTTGGTTACAGGAAGGTCTGGCTACACCTTC
CDR3: CASSLVTGRSGYTF

V: TRBV4-1
J: TRBJ1-6
D: -
size: -
DNA: TGCGCCAGCAGCCGGACCAGGGACCCTGGCTCACCCCTCCACTTT
CDR3: CASSRTRDPGSPLHF

V: TRBV6-6
J: TRBJ1-1
D: -
size: -
DNA: TGTGCCAGCATGTCGGTGGAACACACTGAAGCTTTCTTT
CDR3: CASMSVEHTEAFF

V: TRBV29-1
J: TRBJ1-2
D: TRBD1
size: -
DNA: TGCAGCGTGGGACAGGGGACGGGTGGCTACACCTTC
CDR3: CSVGQGTGGYTF

V: TRBV9
J: TRBJ2-3
D: -
size: few
DNA: TGTGCCAGCAGCGCCGAGGGGGACAGCACAGATACGCAGTATTTT
CDR3: CASSAEGDSTDTQYF

V: TRBV6-6
J: TRBJ1-2
D: -
size: -
DNA: TGTGCCAGCAGGTCTCGGGGGGAATCCTTTGGCTACACCTTC
CDR3: CASRSRGESFGYTF

V: TRBV7-3
J: TRBJ1-1
D: -
size: -
DNA: TGTGCCAGCAGCTACGGCGGACAGAGGAACACTGAAGCTTTCTTT
CDR3: CASSYGGQRNTEAFF

V: TRBV30
J: TRBJ1-1
D: TRBD1
size: few
DNA: TGTGCCTGGAGTCCCCCCCCCGGGACAGGGGAGGCTTTCTTT
CDR3: CAWSPPPGTGEAFF

V: TRBV29-1
J: TRBJ1-1
D: -
size: -
DNA: TGCAGCGTTGTAGACCCACCAAACACTGAAGCTTTCTTT
CDR3: CSVVDPPNTEAFF

V: TRBV5-1
J: TRBJ1-2
D: -
size: -
DNA: TGCGCCAGCAGCTTGGTATCCGGGAATGGCTACACCTTC
CDR3: CASSLVSGNGYTF

V: TRBV14
J: TRBJ2-5
D: -
size: -
DNA: TGTGCCAGCAGCCAAGATGGCAGGGGCAAAGAGACCCAGTACTTC
CDR3: CASSQDGRGKETQYF

V: TRBV25-1
J: TRBJ2-2
D: -
size: -
DNA: TGTGCCAGCAGTGTCCCGGACACCGGGGAGCTGTTTTTT
CDR3: CASSVPDTGELFF

V: TRBV5-6
J: TRBJ1-2
D: TRBD1
size: -
DNA: TGTGCCAGCAGCCTAGGGACAGGGACGCTCGGCTACACCTTC
CDR3: CASSLGTGTLGYTF

V: TRBV28
J: TRBJ1-5
D: -
size: few
DNA: TGTGCCAGCAGCTTAGTCCATCAGCCCCAGCATTTT
CDR3: CASSLVHQPQHF

V: TRBV6-5
J: TRBJ2-2
D: TRBD1
size: once
DNA: TGTGCCAGCAGCCGACAGGGGAGCACCGGGGAGCTGTTTTTT
CDR3: CASSRQGSTGELFF

V: TRBV2
J: TRBJ1-2
D: -
size: -
DNA: TGTGCCACCAAGGGGCAAGGGAACTATGGCTACACCTTC
CDR3: CATKGQGNYGYTF

V: TRBV5-1
J: TRBJ1-4
D: -
size: -
DNA: TGCGCCAGCAGCCCGACAGGAACTCGCGAAAAACTGTTTTTT
CDR3: CASSPTGTREKLFF

V: TRBV6-5
J: TRBJ2-2
D: -
size: few
DNA: TGTGCCAGCAGTCGACTCGACACCGGGGAGCTGTTTTTT
CDR3: CASSRLDTGELFF

V: TRBV9
J: TRBJ2-1
D: -
size: -
DNA: TGTGCCAGCAGCGCCGGACTGTCCTACAATGAGCAGTTCTTC
CDR3: CASSAGLSYNEQFF

V: TRBV11-2
J: TRBJ2-7
D: -
size: -
DNA: TGTGCCAGCAGCCCATTAGGGGCGCAGGGCTCCTACGAGCAGTACTTC
CDR3: CASSPLGAQGSYEQYF

V: TRBV6-1
J: TRBJ1-2
D: -
size: -
DNA: TGTGCCAGCAGTGACCGAAGACAGACCTCGACTAATGGCTACACCTTC
CDR3: CASSDRRQTSTNGYTF

V: TRBV25-1
J: TRBJ2-2
D: -
size: -
DNA: TGTGCCAGCAGTGAAGCCGGGACGGGACGCGGGGAGCTGTTTTTT
CDR3: CASSEAGTGRGELFF

V: TRBV6-5
J: TRBJ2-1
D: TRBD2
size: once
DNA: TGTGCCAGCAGTTACGGGGGGGTTGGTGAGCAGTTCTTC
CDR3: CASSYGGVGEQFF

V: TRBV30
J: TRBJ2-5
D: TRBD2
size: -
DNA: TGTGCCTCCAGGGAGGGAAAGACCCAGTACTTC
CDR3: CASREGKTQYF

V: TRBV6-1
J: TRBJ1-5
D: TRBD1
size: -
DNA: TGTGCCAGCAGACTGGACAGGGGGGCAACACAGCCCCAGCATTTT
CDR3: CASRLDRGATQPQHF

V: TRBV19
J: TRBJ1-1
D: -
size: -
DNA: TGTGCCAGTAGTCGGGCAGGGTCGGGGACTGAAGCTTTCTTT
CDR3: CASSRAGSGTEAFF

V: TRBV6-1
J: TRBJ2-3
D: -
size: -
DNA: TGTGCCAGCAGGGCCGGGTCTTTCACAGATACGCAGTATTTT
CDR3: CASRAGSFTDTQYF

V: TRBV2
J: TRBJ2-3
D: -
size: once
DNA: TGTGCCAGCAGGTTGGGAGGCAGGGGCACAGATACGCAGTATTTT
CDR3: CASRLGGRGTDTQYF

V: TRBV4-1
J: TRBJ2-3
D: TRBD2
size: -
DNA: TGCGCCAGCAGCCAACCTGCTAGCGGGGGGTTGACTAGCACAGATACGCAGTATTTT
CDR3: CASSQPASGGLTSTDTQYF

V: TRBV4-1
J: TRBJ2-1
D: -
size: -
DNA: TGCGCCAGCAGCCAAGTCCCAGGGTACTTTAGGGATGAGCAGTTCTTC
CDR3: CASSQVPGYFRDEQFF

V: TRBV27
J: TRBJ2-5
D: -
size: -
DNA: TGTGCCAGCAGTCCCGGGTGGGAGACCCAGTACTTC
CDR3: CASSPGWETQYF

V: TRBV7-8
J: TRBJ2-2
D: -
size: -
DNA: TGTGCCAGCAGCTTAGCGGGTTGGGAGCTGTTTTTT
CDR3: CASSLAGWELFF